The sequence of this T cell receptor beta chain was determined in a study of T cell responses to AZD1222 COVID-19 vaccine. Whole-study findings and limits: The peak T cell response came first, and repertoires were sampled only after it. Unmutated regions of variants are reportedly targeted by nearly half of spike-specific TCRs. The donor cohort was predominantly white British with a female majority, and clonal diversity may have been underestimated.

About this clone: Its antigen is undetermined.

J was trimmed by 2 bases and V by 5 bases; bases with no gene match: 5. The germline V gene has CDR1 SGDLS and CDR2 YYNGEE. The CDR3 loop spans 15 amino acids. Repertoires were generated with immunoSEQ multiplex PCR, while TCRdb's copy carries only in-frame clones and drops some. This table has fewer than 200,000 clones, around 90% appearing once. The specimen comprised peripheral blood, sampled 28 days after the second AZD1222 dose. The receptor was isolated from an adult who received the AZD1222 COVID-19 vaccine. The chain uses TRBV9 and TRBJ2-7; TRBD2 matches 12 bases. This chain's CDR3 is CASSELAGGTYEQYF. CDR3 sequence (DNA): TGTGCCAGCAGTGAACTAGCGGGGGGTACCTACGAGCAGTACTTC.